One sample yielded the 7 T cell receptor beta chains listed below, sequenced in a study of beta chain features in type 1 diabetes. Study results and caveats: In all four CD4+ subsets, TCRB CDR3 length was significantly, moderately reduced in type 1 diabetes.

Their antigens are not known. Sequenced material consisted of expressed TCRB transcripts (all of the isolated RNA was reverse transcribed). This table comes from immunoSEQ multiplex PCR, and its TCRdb copy is limited to in-frame clones, with some not included. The sample holds 350,000 to 400,000 clones, around 12% seen once. The sequencing sample was made of naive CD4+ T cells from blood. The receptors were sampled from a woman aged 18 to 35 with type 1 diabetes.

Only a few counts were recorded for this clone. This chain links TRBV29-1 with TRBJ1-1; no reliable D call. This CDR3 is built from 13 residues. V was trimmed by 4 bases and J by 11 bases, leaving 20 bases between them. Germline CDR1 reads SQVTM; CDR2 reads ANQGSEA. CDR3 amino acids: CSVAPRHVPGAFF. The DNA of the CDR3 is TGCAGCGTTGCTCCGCGGCACGTCCCCGGGGCTTTCTTT.

This clone was observed a few times. The CDR3 DNA sequence: TGCGCCAGCAGCTTGGCCCTCGGAGATACAGATACGCAGTATTTT. Amino acids: CASSLALGDTDTQYF. The chain employs TRBV5-1 and TRBJ2-3; D is unclear. The CDR3 is 15 residues long. Germline V gene lookup returns CDR1 SGHRS and CDR2 YFSETQ. The V end was cut by 0 bases, the J end by 3 bases, with 11 bases between.

This clone has just a few counts. This chain links TRBV14 with TRBJ2-7, with a tentative D call TRBD2 (6 bases). Per the germline V gene, CDR1 is SGHDN and CDR2 is FVKESK. The CDR3 spans 16 residues. V lost 4 bases, J lost 6 bases, and 22 bases lay in between. The CDR3 loop is CASSLAGLGGVPEQYF. Written as DNA, the CDR3 is TGTGCCAGCAGCCTCGCGGGGCTCGGTGGGGTGCCCGAGCAGTACTTC. The full variable domain, in which reference TRBV14 and TRBJ2-7 provide the parts outside the CDR3, is EAGVTQFPSHSVIEKGQTVTLRCDPISGHDNLYWYRRVMGKEIKFLLHFVKESKQDESGMPNNRFLAERTGGTYSTLKVQPAELEDSGVYFCASSLAGLGGVPEQYFGPGTRLTVT.

Turning to this clone: This CDR3 is also generated by other DNA sequences in the sample. The rearrangement links TRBV7-2 to TRBJ2-7; no clear D gene. The CDR3 loop spans 12 amino acids. V was cut by 5 bases and J by 0 bases, with 5 bases left in between. Germline V lookup: CDR1 SGHTA, CDR2 FQGNSA. CDR3 sequence (DNA): TGTGCCAGCAGCCCTAGCTCCTACGAGCAGTACTTC. Protein: CASSPSSYEQYF.

This clone was recorded a few times. This chain uses TRBV30 with TRBJ2-1, with 7 bases matching TRBD1. The CDR3 runs 15 residues. J lost 6 bases, V lost 2 bases, and 10 bases had no gene match. The V gene's germline CDR1 is GTSNPN and CDR2 SVGIG (reference sequence). In DNA, the CDR3 is TGTGCCTGGAGTAGAGGGGGCCCCCTAAGCAATGAGCAGTTCTTC. Its protein is CAWSRGGPLSNEQFF.

This clone was counted between two and nine times. Other nucleotide sequences from this sample produce the same CDR3. The V and J genes are TRBV6-5 and TRBJ2-7; 9 bases agree with TRBD1. The CDR3 totals 14 residues. Trimming removed 0 bases from V and 3 bases from J; junction bases left unmatched: 0. Per germline, CDR1 MNHEY and CDR2 SVGAGI. CDR3 protein: CASSYSGQGYEQYF. The DNA of the CDR3 is TGTGCCAGCAGTTACTCGGGACAGGGCTACGAGCAGTACTTC.

The chain recombines TRBV6-6 with TRBJ2-1; 9 bases are a match to TRBD2. Trimming cost V 6 bases and J 4 bases; bases outside gene matches: 10. CDR1 and CDR2 (germline): MNHNY, SVGAGI (reference sequence). The CDR3 is 16 residues long. CDR3 in amino acids: CASSPPAGGAYNEQFF. The CDR3 region has the DNA TGTGCCAGCAGCCCGCCAGCGGGGGGCGCGTACAATGAGCAGTTCTTC.